What follows is one TCR beta chain and its context. No antigen is known for it. Base qualities are not recorded, but no much larger clone differs from it by a single base. V gives up 0 bases and J gives up 1 base, and the segment between their germline ends measures 7 bases. The CDR3 spans 15 residues, from the cysteine through the phenylalanine. Here the CDR3 DNA is all that survives: 45 bases in frame from base 1. Via the germline V gene, CDR1 is LGHNA and CDR2 YNFKEQ. The CDR3 regions of human TCRbeta chains were analyzed by immunosequencing. On the authors' methods: TCRs in the repertoires were compared against a reference library of SARS-CoV-2-specific TCRs that had been generated with the MIRA antigen-specificity platform. Breadth meant the fraction of unique TCRs that were SARS-CoV-2-associated, whereas depth meant the fraction of total T cells that were SARS-CoV-2-associated. Each spike-specific TCR was assigned to its reactive spike region and to a CD4 or CD8 class using the MIRA data. Log10-transformed breadth and depth values were compared by one-way ANOVA with Sidak's multiple comparisons tests. Entries here come from immuneACCESS through TCRdb and include only in-frame sequences with V and J called. Some clones fail to appear in such tables; in the studies checked, an unresolved V gene covers under half of the shortfall, and the cause of the remainder is unknown. The DNA was the basis for D and trimming; V, J and clone size are from that table. Here the sample has some 39,000 clones; roughly 88% occur a single time. Of the sample, roughly 35% falls within the top ten clones.

This specimen comes from a study of T cell responses to AZD1222 COVID-19 vaccine (dated by TCRdb to about 2021). General notes on the study: TCR sequencing covered more than 230 trial participants: 207 given two doses of AZD1222 and around 25 given two doses of MenACWY control vaccine. Trial participants were enrolled into age subgroups of 18-55, 56-69 and 70-plus years, which contained approximately 150, 30 and 60 TCR-sequenced participants, respectively.

Read against the paper, the sample's time point label means: about 28 days (+/-7) after the second vaccine dose. Because spike-specific TCR depth and breadth did not differ between the two schedules, AZD1222 recipients who got a second dose at roughly 4 weeks were pooled with those who got a second dose at roughly 12 weeks. Vaccinee samples came from UK trials COV001 and COV002, including a single-blind randomized controlled phase 2/3 trial of AZD1222 (ChAdOx1 nCoV-19) in healthy adults. For TCRbeta chain sequencing, PBMC samples from trial participants were taken at day 0 and at day 28 after the second dose. What the research found in general, with its limitations: In the small 56-69-year group, the increase in depth fell short of significance, most likely because of low power. The whole spike protein was spanned by vaccine-associated CD4 TCRs, and dominant responses were seen in regions 160-218 and 743-854. Reportedly, almost half of the unique spike-specific TCRs recognized epitopes lying outside the regions that are mutated in the B.1.351 and B.1.1.7 variants. No day 14 peak-response samples were available, so repertoires were characterized only after the peak T cell response. After two AZD1222 doses, spike-specific TCR breadth and depth were significantly higher than at day 0 and than in MenACWY recipients. Participants were mostly white British and included more females than males, and it was suggested by the authors that clonal diversity may have been underestimated. Conclusions about previously exposed vaccinees were limited because only six AZD1222 recipients were SARS-CoV-2 seropositive at baseline.

This clonotype was obtained from an adult who received the AZD1222 COVID-19 vaccine. This receptor chain uses TRBV4-2 and TRBJ1-3; a weak D assignment points to TRBD1 (6 bases agree). The sequenced sample was peripheral blood, obtained 28 days after the second AZD1222 dose. The DNA sequence is TGTGCCAGCAGCCAAGAACAGGGTTCTGGAAACACCATATATTTT. It codes for CASSQEQGSGNTIYF.